The rows below give T cell receptor beta chains drawn from one sample of a study of T-cell memory formation after mild COVID-19. TCRdb re-called the 5' RACE reads through MiXCR, storing one row per CDR3 protein. The sample lists fewer than 600,000 distinct CDR3 sequences; 20% to 25% were seen once. Input material: PBMCs or a T cell subset sorted from them (not recorded which). Receptor source: an adult woman who had mild COVID-19 (a few samples of this study predate the infection). Cell type and time point are not known. Each CDR3 is given with its conserved first and last residue. D genes are given only for firm matches. Part of the rows lack a size; the others show once, few, many or a class for expanded clones.

>TRBJ1-4|NA|many|TRBV12-3/TRBV12-4
TGTGCCAGCAGTTGGGGCCCTCCGGGGCTGGCTAATGAAAAACTGTTTTTT
CASSWGPPGLANEKLFF
>TRBJ2-2|TRBD1|few|TRBV6-5
TGTGCCAGCAGTCCACCGGGACAGGGAGTGTCCGGGGAGCTGTTTTTT
CASSPPGQGVSGELFF
>TRBJ1-1|NA|few|TRBV7-3
TGTGCCAGCAGCCACGAAGGGGCGAACCCTGAAGCTTTCTTT
CASSHEGANPEAFF
>TRBJ2-3|NA|NA|TRBV5-6
TGTGCCAGCAGCTTGATAGGGGGGCCTAGCACAGATACGCAGTATTTT
CASSLIGGPSTDTQYF
>TRBJ2-2|TRBD1|NA|TRBV11-2
TGTGCCAGCAGCTTAGCCCAGGGGGCGAACACCGGGGAGCTGTTTTTT
CASSLAQGANTGELFF
>TRBJ2-1|TRBD2|NA|TRBV6-2/TRBV6-3
TGTGCCAGCAGTTACCCCGGGGTAGCGGGATCCTTCGGCTCCTACAATGAGCAGTTCTTC
CASSYPGVAGSFGSYNEQFF
>TRBJ2-1|TRBD1|NA|TRBV12-3/TRBV12-4
TGTGCCAGCAGTTGGACAGGGGTCGGTGAGCAGTTCTTC
CASSWTGVGEQFF
>TRBJ1-2|NA|NA|TRBV5-4
TGTGCCAGCAGTAAAGAGGTCTATGGCTACACCTTC
CASSKEVYGYTF
>TRBJ2-7|TRBD1|few|TRBV12-3/TRBV12-4
TGTGCCAGCAGTCCTCGGAAGGGGGCGACCTACGAGCAGTACTTC
CASSPRKGATYEQYF
>TRBJ1-5|NA|NA|TRBV7-9
TGTGCCAGCAGCAACCTACCCTGGGACAAAAAGCAGCCCCAGCATTTT
CASSNLPWDKKQPQHF
>TRBJ2-3|TRBD1|NA|TRBV12-3/TRBV12-4
TGTGCCAGCAGTTCTGGACAGGGATCGGGCACAGATACGCAGTATTTT
CASSSGQGSGTDTQYF
>TRBJ2-2|TRBD1|NA|TRBV19
TGTGCCAGTAGTATAGACAATGGACAGGGGAACACCGGGGAGCTGTTTTTT
CASSIDNGQGNTGELFF
>TRBJ2-1|NA|many|TRBV12-3/TRBV12-4
TGTGCCAGCAGTTGGGGGGCGAGGGGGCCGGCCAATGAGCAGTTCTTC
CASSWGARGPANEQFF
>TRBJ2-1|NA|few|TRBV5-6
TGTGCCAGCAGCTCCCTGGGCAAGGGGACGGGGGGACATGACTTC
CASSSLGKGTGGHDF
>TRBJ2-3|TRBD2|NA|TRBV11-2
TGTGCCAGCAGCACACTAGCGGGAAGGGATACGCAGTATTTT
CASSTLAGRDTQYF
>TRBJ1-6|NA|NA|TRBV18
TGTGCCAGCTCAGGGGACCGTAAAAATTCACCCCTCCACTTT
CASSGDRKNSPLHF
>TRBJ2-3|TRBD2|few|TRBV20-1
TGCAGTGCTAGAGATGGCGGGAGGGCCCGGGATACGCAGTATTTT
CSARDGGRARDTQYF
>TRBJ2-1|TRBD2|NA|TRBV9
TGTGCCAGCAGCGTAGGACTAGCGGGAAAGGGTCTACAGAATGAGCAGTTCTTC
CASSVGLAGKGLQNEQFF
>TRBJ2-7|TRBD1|NA|TRBV19
TGTGCCAGTAGTCCGGGACAGATTATCTACGAGCAGTACTTC
CASSPGQIIYEQYF
>TRBJ2-6|NA|NA|TRBV7-3
TGTGCCAGCAGCCCCTTTGAATCTGGGGCCAACGTCCTGACTTTC
CASSPFESGANVLTF
>TRBJ2-5|NA|few|TRBV6-6
TGTGCCAGCAGACCCCCGGGAAAAGAGACCCAGTACTTC
CASRPPGKETQYF
>TRBJ2-5|NA|few|TRBV7-9
TGTGCCAGCAGCGTTAGCGAGCCCTCACGAGAGACCCAGTACTTC
CASSVSEPSRETQYF
>TRBJ1-5|NA|NA|TRBV30
TGTGCCTGGAGTTGGGGGAGCAATCAGCCCCAGCATTTT
CAWSWGSNQPQHF
>TRBJ1-2|NA|NA|TRBV5-5
TGTGCCAGCAGCTTTGTAGCTGTAAACTATGGCTACACCTTC
CASSFVAVNYGYTF
>TRBJ2-1|NA|few|TRBV5-1
TGCGCCAGCAGCCGCGAGGGCCTCTCCTACAATGAGCAGTTCTTC
CASSREGLSYNEQFF
>TRBJ2-1|TRBD1|NA|TRBV4-3
TGCGCCAGCAGCCAAGACCACAGGGGGCCCTCCTACAATGAGCAGTTCTTC
CASSQDHRGPSYNEQFF
>TRBJ1-2|NA|many|TRBV12-3/TRBV12-4
TGTGCCAGCAGTTTAATTATTGATATCCCCACGGGCTACACCTTC
CASSLIIDIPTGYTF
>TRBJ1-2|TRBD1|NA|TRBV24-1
TGTGCCACCAGTGGGACAGGGGTATGGGGCTACACCTTC
CATSGTGVWGYTF
>TRBJ1-5|TRBD1|few|TRBV29-1
TGCAGCGCCGGACAGGGAGGCAATCAGCCCCAGCATTTT
CSAGQGGNQPQHF
>TRBJ1-1|NA|few|TRBV2
TGTGCCAGCAGCCACGGTGAGGTGGAAGCTTTCTTT
CASSHGEVEAFF
>TRBJ2-3|TRBD2|NA|TRBV5-6
TGTGCCAGCAGCTTGCGGGAGGCGCAGTATTTT
CASSLREAQYF
>TRBJ2-1|NA|NA|TRBV5-8
TGTGCCAGCAGCTTGGGGAGGGGGACCTACAATGAGCAGTTCTTC
CASSLGRGTYNEQFF
>TRBJ1-1|NA|few|TRBV5-1
TGCGCCAGCAGCTTGGAGCAGGCACTCACGAACACTGAAGCTTTCTTT
CASSLEQALTNTEAFF
>TRBJ1-2|TRBD1|NA|TRBV7-9
TGTGCCAGCAGCTTTTTAAACCCCAGACGGGACAGGGGTGGCTACACCTTC
CASSFLNPRRDRGGYTF
>TRBJ1-3|NA|few|TRBV7-2
TGTGCCAGCAGCTTTGGGACTACATTGTCTGGAAACACCATATATTTT
CASSFGTTLSGNTIYF
>TRBJ2-5|NA|NA|TRBV6-1
TGTGCCAGCAGGGGCAGGGGAGGTCCAGAGACCCAGTACTTC
CASRGRGGPETQYF
>TRBJ2-7|NA|few|TRBV29-1
TGCAGCGTTGGAGGTGTCTCCGAGCAGTACTTC
CSVGGVSEQYF
>TRBJ1-1|NA|few|TRBV29-1
TGCAGCGTTGAATCTGGCCTACCTGAAGCTTTCTTT
CSVESGLPEAFF
>TRBJ2-7|NA|many|TRBV5-5
TGTGCCAGCAGCCACGACGACTCCTACGAGCAGTACTTC
CASSHDDSYEQYF
>TRBJ2-7|NA|NA|TRBV4-1
TGCGCCAGCAGCCATGCAGGGTTCTCCTACGAGCAGTACTTC
CASSHAGFSYEQYF
>TRBJ2-3|NA|NA|TRBV20-1
TGCAGTGCTAGAGATGGAGGCAGGGGTACAGATACGCAGTATTTT
CSARDGGRGTDTQYF